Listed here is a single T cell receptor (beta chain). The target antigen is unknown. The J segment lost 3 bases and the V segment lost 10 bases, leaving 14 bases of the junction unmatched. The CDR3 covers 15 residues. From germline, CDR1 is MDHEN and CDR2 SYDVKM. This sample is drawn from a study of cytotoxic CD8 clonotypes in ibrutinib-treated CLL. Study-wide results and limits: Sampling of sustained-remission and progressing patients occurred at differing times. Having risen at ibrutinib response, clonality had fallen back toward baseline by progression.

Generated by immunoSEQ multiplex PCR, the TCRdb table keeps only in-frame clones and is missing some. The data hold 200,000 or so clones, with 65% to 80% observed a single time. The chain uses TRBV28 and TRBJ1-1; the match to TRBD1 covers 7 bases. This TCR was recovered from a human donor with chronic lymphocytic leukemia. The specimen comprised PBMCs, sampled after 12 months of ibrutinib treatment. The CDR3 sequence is CAIEGAGQGYTEAFF. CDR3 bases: TGTGCCATCGAGGGGGCTGGGCAGGGGTACACTGAAGCTTTCTTT.